These 3 T cell receptor beta chains came from one sample sequenced in a study of blood T cell repertoires in COVID-19. Libraries were prepared by immunoSEQ multiplex PCR; TCRdb keeps only in-frame clonotypes and omits some of them. The sample has nearly 110,000 clones, roughly 88% seen once; the top ten hold 5.5% to 8%. The material sequenced was peripheral blood. These receptor sequences come from a man aged 45-65 years with active or convalescent COVID-19.

This clone came up once. This rearrangement joins TRBV19 to TRBJ1-5; possibly TRBD1 for D (6 bases). V was clipped by 6 bases and J by 3 bases, with 18 bases between them. The CDR3 is 16 amino acids. Germline lookup yields CDR1 LNHDA and CDR2 SQIVND (reference sequence). The CDR3 DNA reads as TGTGCCAGTAGAGACCCTTTCCGGGACACCAATCAGCCCCAGCATTTT. Protein product: CASRDPFRDTNQPQHF.

V usage is TRBV6-5 and J usage is TRBJ2-2; TRBD2 matches 10 bases. J gave up 7 bases and V 2 bases, and 1 base lay outside the gene matches. The CDR3 covers 14 residues. Germline-derived CDR1 and CDR2 are MNHEY and SVGAGI. The CDR3, as DNA: TGTGCCAGCAGTTACAGCGGGAGGGACGGGGAGCTGTTTTTT. Translating gives CASSYSGRDGELFF.

The gene calls are TRBV2 and TRBJ2-5, with D possibly TRBD2 on 5 matching bases. CDR1 is SNHLY and CDR2 is FYNNEI in the germline V gene. The length of the CDR3 is 15 residues. V was trimmed by 6 bases and J by 1 base, leaving 15 bases between them. CDR3 in DNA: TGTGCCAGCAGGGGATACCGGGCGGGCCAAGAGACCCAGTACTTC. It is translated as CASRGYRAGQETQYF.